Listed here is a single T cell receptor beta chain. Its specificity is not known. Clones were read by immunoSEQ multiplex PCR, and TCRdb kept only the in-frame ones, dropping some. Seen here are fewer than 65,000 clones, under 90% observed once, and the top ten hold roughly 10%. The CDR3 length is 18 residues. Trimming pared 3 bases from V and 0 bases from J, leaving 16 bases between. Germline V lookup: CDR1 SGHKS, CDR2 YYEKEE (reference sequence). The sample belongs to a study of T cell responses to AZD1222 COVID-19 vaccine. Study background: Second-dose recipients at about 4 or about 12 weeks were treated as one pooled group.

Study findings and constraints: Across the whole spike, CD4 TCRs peaked at regions 160-218 and 743-854. Donors were largely white British and mainly female; clonal diversity was possibly underestimated.

The genes are TRBV5-5 and TRBJ1-6; D possibly corresponds to TRBD1 (5 bases). This clonotype originated in an adult in good health. Sequenced here: peripheral blood, sampled on day 0 of AZD1222 vaccination. DNA of the CDR3: TGTGCCAGCAGCTCCCGGGGCTGGGGCTCCTCCTATAATTCACCCCTCCACTTT. It encodes CASSSRGWGSSYNSPLHF.